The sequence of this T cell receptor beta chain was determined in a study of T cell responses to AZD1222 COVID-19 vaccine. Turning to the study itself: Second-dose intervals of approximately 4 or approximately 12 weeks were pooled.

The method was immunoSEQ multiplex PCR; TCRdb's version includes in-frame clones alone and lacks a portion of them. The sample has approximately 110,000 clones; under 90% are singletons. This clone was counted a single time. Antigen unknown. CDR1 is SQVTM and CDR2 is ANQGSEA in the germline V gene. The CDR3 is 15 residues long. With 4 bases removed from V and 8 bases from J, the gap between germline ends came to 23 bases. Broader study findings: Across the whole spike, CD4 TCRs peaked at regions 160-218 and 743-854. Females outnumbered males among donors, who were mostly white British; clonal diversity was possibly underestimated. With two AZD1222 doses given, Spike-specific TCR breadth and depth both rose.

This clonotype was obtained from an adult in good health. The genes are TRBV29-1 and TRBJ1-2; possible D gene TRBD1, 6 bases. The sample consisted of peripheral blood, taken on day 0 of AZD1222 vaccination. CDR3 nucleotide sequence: TGCAGCGTTGTCCTATCTAATCCGGGGGCTGGCGGCTACACCTTC. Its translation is CSVVLSNPGAGGYTF.